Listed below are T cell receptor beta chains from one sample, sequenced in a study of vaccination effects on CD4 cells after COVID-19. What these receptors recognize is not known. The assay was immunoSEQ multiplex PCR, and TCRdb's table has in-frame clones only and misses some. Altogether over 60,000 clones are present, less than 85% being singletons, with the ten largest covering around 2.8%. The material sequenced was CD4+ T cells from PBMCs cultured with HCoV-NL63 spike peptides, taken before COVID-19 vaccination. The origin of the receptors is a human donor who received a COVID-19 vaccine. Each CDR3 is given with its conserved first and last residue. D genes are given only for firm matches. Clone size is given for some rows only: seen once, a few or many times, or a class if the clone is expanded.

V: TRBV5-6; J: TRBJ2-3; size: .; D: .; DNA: TGTGCCAGCAGCTCCTTTACAGATACGCAGTATTTT; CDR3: CASSSFTDTQYF
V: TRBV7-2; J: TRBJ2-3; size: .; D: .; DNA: TGTGCCAGCAGCTTAGTCCCGGGGGCGGGAGCAGATACGCAGTATTTT; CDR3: CASSLVPGAGADTQYF
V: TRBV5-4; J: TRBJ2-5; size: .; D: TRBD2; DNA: TGTGCCAGCAGCCTTAACGGGAGGGGAGGGGAGACCCAGTACTTC; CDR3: CASSLNGRGGETQYF
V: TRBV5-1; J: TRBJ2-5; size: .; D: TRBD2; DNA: TGCGCCAGCAGCTTGTTTGTGACTAGCGGGGGTGGAGAGACCCAGTACTTC; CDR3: CASSLFVTSGGGETQYF
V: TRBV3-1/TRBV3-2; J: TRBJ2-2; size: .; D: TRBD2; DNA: TGTGCCAGCAGCCGTAACCTGCTACGCGGGGGGGCCGTCAGTACCGGGGAGCTGTTTTTT; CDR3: CASSRNLLRGGAVSTGELFF
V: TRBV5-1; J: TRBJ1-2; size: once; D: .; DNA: TGCGCCAGCAGCTTCCTAGGAGGGTCTTATGGCTACACCTTC; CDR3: CASSFLGGSYGYTF
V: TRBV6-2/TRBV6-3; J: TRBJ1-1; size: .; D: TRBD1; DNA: TGTGCCAGCAGTTACTCGGGGGCCACAGGGGGTATGAACACTGAAGCTTTCTTT; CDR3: CASSYSGATGGMNTEAFF
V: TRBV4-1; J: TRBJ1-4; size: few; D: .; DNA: TGCGCCAGCAGCCAAGTCCGGGGCATTAATGAAAAACTGTTTTTT; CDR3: CASSQVRGINEKLFF
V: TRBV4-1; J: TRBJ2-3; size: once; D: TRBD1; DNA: TGCGCCAGCAGCCAAGGTCGACAGGGGGTGGCAGATACGCAGTATTTT; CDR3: CASSQGRQGVADTQYF
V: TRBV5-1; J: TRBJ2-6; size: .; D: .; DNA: TGCGCCAGCAGCTTGGGATCTGGGGCCAACGTCCTGACTTTC; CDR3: CASSLGSGANVLTF
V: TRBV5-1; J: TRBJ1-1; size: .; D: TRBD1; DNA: TGCGCCAGCAGCAGGCAACAGGGGGCGAACACTGAAGCTTTCTTT; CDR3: CASSRQQGANTEAFF
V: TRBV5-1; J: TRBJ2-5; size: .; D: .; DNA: TGCGCCAGCAGCTCGACAAGACCCCAAGAGACCCAGTACTTC; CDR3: CASSSTRPQETQYF
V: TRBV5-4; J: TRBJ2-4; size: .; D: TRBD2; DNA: TGTGCCAGCAGCCGGACTAGCGCGCAAAACATTCAGTACTTC; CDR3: CASSRTSAQNIQYF
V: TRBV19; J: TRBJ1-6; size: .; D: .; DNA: TGTGCCAGTAGCCAAGGGGTACAGGGCCCTAATTCACCCCTCCACTTT; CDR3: CASSQGVQGPNSPLHF
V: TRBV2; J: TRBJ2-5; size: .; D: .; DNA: TGTGCCAGCAGTGATAGGTTTGCGGAGACCCAGTACTTC; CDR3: CASSDRFAETQYF
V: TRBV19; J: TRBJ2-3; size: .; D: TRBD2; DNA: TGTGCCAGTAGTTCGCGGGGGGGCGTAGATACGCAGTATTTT; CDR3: CASSSRGGVDTQYF
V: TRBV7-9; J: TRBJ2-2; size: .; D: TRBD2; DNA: TGTGCCAGCAGCGTAAGACTAGCGGCGATGAACACCGGGGAGCTGTTTTTT; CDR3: CASSVRLAAMNTGELFF
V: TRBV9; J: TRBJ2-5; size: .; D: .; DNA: TGTGCCAGCAGCGTAGGACTAGGGGGGGGGACCCAGTACTTC; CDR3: CASSVGLGGGTQYF
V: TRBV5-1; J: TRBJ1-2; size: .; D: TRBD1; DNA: TGCGCCAGCAGCTTGGCCGGACAGGATCCCTATGGCTACACCTTC; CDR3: CASSLAGQDPYGYTF
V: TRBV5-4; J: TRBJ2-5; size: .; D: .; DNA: TGTGCCAGCAGCTCAATCAGGGATGAGGGGGAGACCCAGTACTTC; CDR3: CASSSIRDEGETQYF
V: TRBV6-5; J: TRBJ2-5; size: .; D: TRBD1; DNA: TGTGCCAGCAGTCGGGACAGGGACGGGACCCAGTACTTC; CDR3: CASSRDRDGTQYF
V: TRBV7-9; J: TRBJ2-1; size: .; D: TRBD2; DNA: TGTGCCAGCAGCTTTAGCGGGGGGAATGAGCAGTTCTTC; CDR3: CASSFSGGNEQFF
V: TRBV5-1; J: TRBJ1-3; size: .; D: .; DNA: TGCGCCAGCAGCTTGGGAGGGACCGAGGGAAACACCATATATTTT; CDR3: CASSLGGTEGNTIYF
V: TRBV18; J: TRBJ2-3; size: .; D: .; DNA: TGTGCCAGCTCATCACCACCGGGTCCCACAGATACGCAGTATTTT; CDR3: CASSSPPGPTDTQYF
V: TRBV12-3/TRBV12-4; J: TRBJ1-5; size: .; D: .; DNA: TGTGCCAGCAGTTTTTCTTACAATCAGCCCCAGCATTTT; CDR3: CASSFSYNQPQHF
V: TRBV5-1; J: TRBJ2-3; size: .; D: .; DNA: TGCGCCAGCAGCTTCCGCCGGGGAGGCACAGATACGCAGTATTTT; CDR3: CASSFRRGGTDTQYF
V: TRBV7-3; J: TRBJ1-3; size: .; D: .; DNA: TGTGCCAGCAGCTTAGCACCAGGGGTGGAAAACACCATATATTTT; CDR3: CASSLAPGVENTIYF
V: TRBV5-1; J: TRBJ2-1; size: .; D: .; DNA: TGCGCCAGCAGCTTGGCGGGTTCTCCATCGAGCTCCTACAATGAGCAGTTCTTC; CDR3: CASSLAGSPSSSYNEQFF
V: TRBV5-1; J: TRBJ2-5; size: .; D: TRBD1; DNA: TGCGCCAGCAGCCCGGACAGGGGGCTTGAGACCCAGTACTTC; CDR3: CASSPDRGLETQYF
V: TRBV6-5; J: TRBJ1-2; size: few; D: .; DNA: TGTGCCACCTCACAGAACACTAACTATGGCTACACCTTC; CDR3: CATSQNTNYGYTF
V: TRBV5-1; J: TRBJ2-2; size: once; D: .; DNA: TGCGCCAGCGATAATAGGGAAACCGGGGAGCTGTTTTTT; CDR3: CASDNRETGELFF
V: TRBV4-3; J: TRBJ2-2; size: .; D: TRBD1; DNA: TGCGCCAGCAGCCCACAGGGGTATTTGGGCACCGGGGAGCTGTTTTTT; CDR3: CASSPQGYLGTGELFF
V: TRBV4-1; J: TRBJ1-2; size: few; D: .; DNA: TGCGCCAGCAGCCAAGATGGGGAGGGCTGGTATGGCTACACCTTC; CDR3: CASSQDGEGWYGYTF
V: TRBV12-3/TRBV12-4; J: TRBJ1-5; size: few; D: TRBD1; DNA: TGTGCCAGCAGCGGACAGGGCAATCAGCCCCAGCATTTT; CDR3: CASSGQGNQPQHF
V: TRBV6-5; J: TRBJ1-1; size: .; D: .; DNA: TGTGCCAGCAGTTACTCGGGGCTATCTGGCGAAGCTTTCTTT; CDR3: CASSYSGLSGEAFF
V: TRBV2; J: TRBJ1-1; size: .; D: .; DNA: TGTGCCAGCAGTGTCCAGCCTAACACTGAAGCTTTCTTT; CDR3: CASSVQPNTEAFF
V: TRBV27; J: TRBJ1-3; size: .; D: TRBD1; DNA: TGTGCCAGCAGGAACACAGGGACAGCCTCTGGAAACACCATATATTTT; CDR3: CASRNTGTASGNTIYF
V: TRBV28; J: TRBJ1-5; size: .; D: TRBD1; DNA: TGTGCCAGCCTCCCCAGGGGGCTTGGGAATCAGCCCCAGCATTTT; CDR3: CASLPRGLGNQPQHF
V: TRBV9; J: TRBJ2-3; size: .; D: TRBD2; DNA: TGTGCCAGCAGCGCAAGCGGGGGAGGCACAGATACGCAGTATTTT; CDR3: CASSASGGGTDTQYF
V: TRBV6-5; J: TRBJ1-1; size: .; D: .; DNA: TGTGCCAGCAGTTACCGGGAGACGAACACTGAAGCTTTCTTT; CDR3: CASSYRETNTEAFF
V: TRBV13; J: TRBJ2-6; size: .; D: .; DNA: TGTGCCAGCAGCTTACAGGGGGCCAACGTCCTGACTTTC; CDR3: CASSLQGANVLTF
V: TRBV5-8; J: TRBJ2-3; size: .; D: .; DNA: TGTGCCAGCAGCTTGGAACACCAAGATAGCACAGATACGCAGTATTTT; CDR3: CASSLEHQDSTDTQYF
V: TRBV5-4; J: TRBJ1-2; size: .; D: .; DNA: TGTGCCAGCAGCTTCCCAGGGGATAACTATGGCTACACCTTC; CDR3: CASSFPGDNYGYTF
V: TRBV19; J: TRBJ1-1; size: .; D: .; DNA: TGTGCCAGTAGTACTATAAGCCGGAACACTGAAGCTTTCTTT; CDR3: CASSTISRNTEAFF
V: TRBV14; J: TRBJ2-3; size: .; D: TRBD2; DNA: TGTGCCAGCAGCCAAGGCTTGGGACGGGGGGATCGTAGAGATACGCAGTATTTT; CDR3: CASSQGLGRGDRRDTQYF
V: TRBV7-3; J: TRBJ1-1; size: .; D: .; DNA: TGTGCCAGCAGCCAAAATGGACAGAACACTGAAGCTTTCTTT; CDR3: CASSQNGQNTEAFF
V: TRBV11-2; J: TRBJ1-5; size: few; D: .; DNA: TGTGCCAGCAGCTTAGATGCCAGTAATGGTCAGCCCCAGCATTTT; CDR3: CASSLDASNGQPQHF
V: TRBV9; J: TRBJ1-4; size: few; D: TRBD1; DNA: TGTGCCAGCAGCACCCGACAGGGGGCAGATGAAAAACTGTTTTTT; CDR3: CASSTRQGADEKLFF
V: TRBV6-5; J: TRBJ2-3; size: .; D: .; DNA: TGTGCCAGCAGTTACGACCCCTGGGTTGCAGATACGCAGTATTTT; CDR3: CASSYDPWVADTQYF
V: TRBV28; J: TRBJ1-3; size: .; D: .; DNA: TGTGCCAGCAGCCGTCCCGCTGCTGGAAACACCATATATTTT; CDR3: CASSRPAAGNTIYF
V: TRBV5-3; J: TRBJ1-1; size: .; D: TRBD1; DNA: TGTGCCAGAAGCGACCTGGGACAGGGGTCTGAAGCTTTCTTT; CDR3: CARSDLGQGSEAFF
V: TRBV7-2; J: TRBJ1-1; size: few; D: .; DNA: TGTGCCAGCAGCTTATATCGGACGAACACTGAAGCTTTCTTT; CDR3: CASSLYRTNTEAFF
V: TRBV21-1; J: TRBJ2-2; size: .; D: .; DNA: TGTGCCAGCAGCAAACCTGAAACATTGACCGGGGAGCTGTTTTTT; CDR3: CASSKPETLTGELFF
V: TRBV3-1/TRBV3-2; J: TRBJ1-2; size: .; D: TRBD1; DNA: TGTGCCAGCAGCCGATCAGGGGGCGCGCTTAATGGCTACACCTTC; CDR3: CASSRSGGALNGYTF
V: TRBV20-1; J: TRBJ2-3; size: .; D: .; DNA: TGCAGTGGAATTCGCACAGATACGCAGTATTTT; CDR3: CSGIRTDTQYF
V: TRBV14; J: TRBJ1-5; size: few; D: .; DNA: TGTGCCAGCAGCCAAGTCCCAAATCAGCCCCAGCATTTT; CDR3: CASSQVPNQPQHF
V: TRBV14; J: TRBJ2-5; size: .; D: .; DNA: TGTGCCAGCAGCCAAGGCCGCGGGGCCTTCCAAGAGACCCAGTACTTC; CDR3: CASSQGRGAFQETQYF